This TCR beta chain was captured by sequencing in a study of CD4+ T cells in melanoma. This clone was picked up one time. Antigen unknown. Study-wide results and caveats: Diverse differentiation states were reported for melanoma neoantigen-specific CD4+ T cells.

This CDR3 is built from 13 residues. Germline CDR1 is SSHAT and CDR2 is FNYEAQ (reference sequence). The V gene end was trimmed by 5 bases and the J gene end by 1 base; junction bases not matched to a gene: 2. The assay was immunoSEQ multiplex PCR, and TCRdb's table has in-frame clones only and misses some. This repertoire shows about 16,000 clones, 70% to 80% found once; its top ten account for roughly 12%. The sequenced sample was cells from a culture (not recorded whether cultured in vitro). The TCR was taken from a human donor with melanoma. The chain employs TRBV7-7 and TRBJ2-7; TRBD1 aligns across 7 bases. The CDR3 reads CASSRDRSYEQYF. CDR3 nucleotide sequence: TGTGCCAGCAGCCGGGACAGATCCTACGAGCAGTACTTC.